The 30 T cell receptor beta chains presented below share a single source sample, sequenced in a study of technical replicates of blood from a few donors. This table comes from immunoSEQ multiplex PCR, and its TCRdb copy is limited to in-frame clones, with some not included. The table records 60,000 to 65,000 clones, 86% of them present only once. The sequenced material came from PBMCs. These receptor sequences come from a human donor in good health. Some clones in this sample may be carry-over from other donors' samples.

This clone was recorded once. This chain links TRBV30 with TRBJ2-1; D might be TRBD2 (5 bases). CDR3 length: 15 amino acids. Deletions cut 2 bases from V and 2 bases from J, with 13 bases between. Germline V lookup: CDR1 GTSNPN, CDR2 SVGIG (reference sequence). In nucleotides, the CDR3 is TGTGCCTGGAGTTTAGTGGGAGCTCCCTACAATGAGCAGTTCTTC. It encodes CAWSLVGAPYNEQFF.

J is TRBJ1-2 and V is TRBV30; 8 bases are a match to TRBD1. CDR3 length: 15 residues. The germline CDR1 and CDR2 sequences are GTSNPN and SVGIG (reference sequence). With V trimmed by 1 base and J by 7 bases, 11 bases remained unmatched. CDR3 residues: CAWSADRGWAFGYTF. CDR3 bases: TGTGCCTGGAGTGCCGACAGGGGATGGGCATTTGGCTACACCTTC.

The rearrangement uses TRBV7-9 and TRBJ2-2; 7 positions agree with TRBD1. The trim removed 3 bases at V and 6 bases at J, leaving 10 bases unmatched. The germline V gene encodes CDR1 SEHNR and CDR2 FQNEAQ (reference sequence). The CDR3 length is 16 residues. The CDR3 DNA reads TGTGCCAGCAGCTTCCAAGGGGGCGGTAGTTCCGGGGAGCTGTTTTTT. Translated: CASSFQGGGSSGELFF. Supplemented by reference TRBV7-9 and TRBJ2-2, the full variable domain reads DTGVSQNPRHKITKRGQNVTFRCDPISEHNRLYWYRQTLGQGPEFLTYFQNEAQLEKSRLLSDRFSAERPKGSFSTLEIQRTEQGDSAMYLCASSFQGGGSSGELFFGEGSRLTVL.

This clone has a handful of counts. This chain joins TRBV30 and TRBJ1-5; D not certain. Germline CDR1 reads GTSNPN; CDR2 reads SVGIG (reference sequence). This CDR3 spans 13 amino acids. V dropped 0 bases and J dropped 4 bases, with 7 bases sitting between them. The CDR3 region is CAWSVQKNQPQHF. The CDR3 DNA reads TGTGCCTGGAGTGTTCAGAAGAATCAGCCCCAGCATTTT.

The J gene is TRBJ1-5, the V gene TRBV4-1, with TRBD1 as a possible D gene (5 bases). Germline V gene sequence: CDR1 MGHRA, CDR2 YSYEKL. This CDR3 contains 16 residues. Deletions cut 4 bases from V and 5 bases from J, with 18 bases between. The chain's CDR3 is CASSLSQGGRDQPQHF. The CDR3 DNA reads as TGCGCCAGCAGCCTCTCCCAGGGCGGTAGGGATCAGCCCCAGCATTTT.

The rearrangement links TRBV4-1 to TRBJ2-6; perhaps TRBD1 as D (6 bases). The germline CDR1 and CDR2 sequences are MGHRA and YSYEKL. V lost 5 bases to trimming and J lost 1 base, with 6 bases between them. This CDR3 is 14 amino acids long. The CDR3 is CASSRGSGANVLTF. The CDR3 nucleotides are TGCGCCAGCAGCAGGGGGTCTGGGGCCAACGTCCTGACTTTC.

This clone has just a few counts. The chain joins TRBV5-4 to TRBJ1-2, with no clear D. Trimming stripped 3 bases from V and 5 bases from J, with 14 bases between. Germline V lookup: CDR1 SGHNT, CDR2 YYREEE (reference sequence). This CDR3 contains 14 residues. The CDR3 reads CASSSGLGDYGYTF. The DNA for the CDR3 is TGTGCCAGCAGCTCCGGGCTGGGAGATTATGGCTACACCTTC.

The CDR3: CATSRGLDRTGELFF. The CDR3 region has the DNA TGTGCCACCAGCAGAGGGCTAGACCGCACCGGGGAGCTGTTTTTT. This chain connects TRBV15 to TRBJ2-2, with D uncertain. This CDR3 comprises 15 residues. Trimming pared 1 base from V and 4 bases from J, leaving 10 bases between. The germline V gene encodes CDR1 LNHNV and CDR2 YYDKDF (reference sequence).

In DNA, the CDR3 is TGCAGTGCCCTTCGGGCGGACTCCCGATTCTTC. It translates to CSALRADSRFF. The V gene is TRBV20-1, the J gene TRBJ2-1, with a weak D call TRBD2 (5 bases). The CDR3 loop spans 11 amino acids. From germline, CDR1 is DFQATT and CDR2 SNEGSKA (reference sequence). V was cut by 6 bases and J by 16 bases, with 19 bases left in between.

This chain joins TRBV7-6 and TRBJ1-3; TRBD1 is a possible D gene (6 bases). With 0 bases removed from V and 3 bases from J, the gap between germline ends came to 12 bases. Germline lookup yields CDR1 SGHVS and CDR2 FNYEAQ. The CDR3 length is 16 residues. This chain's CDR3 is CASSLAGGAHGNTIYF. The DNA of the CDR3 is TGTGCCAGCAGCTTAGCGGGGGGGGCGCATGGAAACACCATATATTTT.

V gene TRBV7-9 combines with J gene TRBJ1-6; the match to TRBD1 covers 10 bases. Per the germline V gene, CDR1 is SEHNR and CDR2 is FQNEAQ (reference sequence). The V segment lost 1 base and the J segment 8 bases; nucleotides outside the gene matches: 2. The CDR3 has 15 amino acids. The CDR3 sequence is CASSLGDRGYSPLHF. In DNA form, the CDR3 reads TGTGCCAGCAGCTTAGGGGACAGGGGATATTCACCCCTCCACTTT.

V and J are TRBV9 and TRBJ1-2, with TRBD1 matching over 7 bases. The CDR3 sequence is 14 residues long. The ends lost 0 bases at V and 7 bases at J; junction bases unmatched: 6. Germline CDR1 reads SGDLS; CDR2 reads YYNGEE. The CDR3 loop reads CASSVAAGGSGYTF. The CDR3 bases are TGTGCCAGCAGCGTAGCGGCAGGGGGAAGTGGCTACACCTTC.

V usage is TRBV5-6 and J usage is TRBJ1-4; D is undetermined. The germline V gene has CDR1 SGHDT and CDR2 YYEEEE. The CDR3 runs to 14 residues. V was pared by 4 bases and J by 6 bases, with 13 bases between. CDR3 DNA sequence: TGTGCCAGCAGCGGCGGGGTAGCGGATGAAAAACTGTTTTTT. Translated: CASSGGVADEKLFF.

J is TRBJ2-1 and V is TRBV19; TRBD2 matches at 9 bases. The trim removed 3 bases at V and 5 bases at J, leaving 5 bases unmatched. Germline loops: CDR1 LNHDA, CDR2 SQIVND (reference sequence). This CDR3 region has 15 residues. The CDR3 bases are TGTGCCAGTAGTATTAGCGGGGGTCGGAACAATGAGCAGTTCTTC. This codes for CASSISGGRNNEQFF. The full variable domain, with the rest looked up from reference TRBV19 and TRBJ2-1, is DGGITQSPKYLFRKEGQNVTLSCEQNLNHDAMYWYRQDPGQGLRLIYYSQIVNDFQKGDIAEGYSVSREKKESFPLTVTSAQKNPTAFYLCASSISGGRNNEQFFGPGTRLTVL.

This chain uses TRBV4-2 with TRBJ1-1; 7 nucleotides match TRBD1. The J segment lost 6 bases and the V segment lost 2 bases, leaving 6 bases of the junction unmatched. The CDR3 length is 14 residues. Looked up from germline, CDR1 is LGHNA and CDR2 is YNFKEQ. The CDR3 here is CASSQPQGFAEAFF. CDR3 nucleotide sequence: TGTGCCAGCAGCCAACCACAGGGGTTCGCTGAAGCTTTCTTT.

This chain links TRBV4-1 with TRBJ2-7; the D gene is possibly TRBD1 (6 bases). Looked up from germline, CDR1 is MGHRA and CDR2 is YSYEKL. This CDR3 has 18 residues. V lost 1 base to trimming and J lost 0 bases, with 19 bases between them. The CDR3 spells CASSQVPGGGRGSYEQYF. CDR3 bases: TGCGCCAGCAGCCAAGTTCCCGGCGGCGGCAGGGGCTCCTACGAGCAGTACTTC.

The chain is built from TRBV2 and TRBJ1-4; perhaps TRBD1 as D (5 bases). Trimming pared 6 bases from V and 7 bases from J, leaving 15 bases between. Germline CDR1 reads SNHLY; CDR2 reads FYNNEI. The CDR3 runs 14 residues. The CDR3 reads CASRAESGTEKLFF. In DNA form, the CDR3 reads TGTGCCAGCAGGGCAGAGAGCGGGACTGAAAAACTGTTTTTT.

The chain carries TRBV9 and TRBJ2-3, with D possibly being TRBD2 (5 bases). CDR1 SGDLS and CDR2 YYNGEE come from the germline V gene. The CDR3 spans 15 residues. Trimming pared 1 base from V and 0 bases from J, leaving 9 bases between. The CDR3 DNA is TGTGCCAGCAGCGTATTGGGAGAGAGCACAGATACGCAGTATTTT. Amino acids: CASSVLGESTDTQYF.

This clone was observed a handful of times. The rearrangement links TRBV10-1 to TRBJ2-1; 11 bases are shared with TRBD2. V gave up 4 bases and J gave up 4 bases; unmatched junction bases: 0. The CDR3 totals 14 residues. Germline V gene lookup returns CDR1 WNHNN and CDR2 SYGVQD (reference sequence). The CDR3 is CASSGLAGYNEQFF. The CDR3 DNA reads as TGCGCCAGCAGTGGACTAGCGGGATACAATGAGCAGTTCTTC.

A single count supports this clone. V gene TRBV5-6 combines with J gene TRBJ1-2; D possibly corresponds to TRBD1 (5 bases). Trimming stripped 4 bases from V and 4 bases from J, with 14 bases between. Germline V gives CDR1 SGHDT, CDR2 YYEEEE. The CDR3 sequence is 14 residues long. Written as DNA, the CDR3 is TGTGCCAGCAGCCGTGACCAGGGTAGCTATGGCTACACCTTC. This codes for CASSRDQGSYGYTF.

The chain has TRBV5-4 and TRBJ1-1, with D possibly matching TRBD1 (6 bases). Germline V gene lookup returns CDR1 SGHNT and CDR2 YYREEE (reference sequence). The V and J ends lost 4 bases and 1 base respectively, with 11 bases between them. This CDR3 has 14 amino acids. The DNA for the CDR3 is TGTGCCAGCAGCGATCCCAGGGGGAACACTGAAGCTTTCTTT. This gives the protein CASSDPRGNTEAFF. The variable domain in full, with the rest retrieved from reference TRBV5-4 and TRBJ1-1, is ETGVTQSPTHLIKTRGQQVTLRCSSQSGHNTVSWYQQALGQGPQFIFQYYREEENGRGNFPPRFSGLQFPNYSSELNVNALELDDSALYLCASSDPRGNTEAFFGQGTRLTVV.

V and J are TRBV4-2 and TRBJ2-7, with D possibly being TRBD1 (5 bases). CDR1 and CDR2 from the germline V gene are LGHNA and YNFKEQ. The CDR3 is 16 residues long. The V end lost 0 bases, the J end lost 1 base, and 13 bases lay between the germline ends. The CDR3 protein is CASSQDQGDHSYEQYF. The CDR3 DNA reads TGTGCCAGCAGCCAAGATCAGGGTGACCATTCCTACGAGCAGTACTTC.

In its sample, this clone was seen a few times. V and J are TRBV30 and TRBJ1-2, with a tentative D call TRBD1 (5 bases). The germline V gene encodes CDR1 GTSNPN and CDR2 SVGIG (reference sequence). V lost 4 bases and J 6 bases, leaving 15 bases between the germline ends. This CDR3 is built from 13 residues. The CDR3 coding sequence is TGTGCCTGGACCAACGGGCAGGGCCATGGCTACACCTTC. It codes for CAWTNGQGHGYTF.

The chain carries TRBV2 and TRBJ1-2; D possibly corresponds to TRBD1 (6 bases). Trimming pared 6 bases from V and 6 bases from J, leaving 14 bases between. The CDR3 is 13 amino acids. Germline assignment: CDR1 SNHLY and CDR2 FYNNEI. CDR3 DNA: TGTGCCAGCAGATACAGGGTGGAGCATGGCTACACCTTC. Amino acids: CASRYRVEHGYTF.

The rearrangement joins TRBV5-4 to TRBJ1-1; a possible D gene is TRBD1 (5 bases). The CDR3 consists of 15 residues. The V end was cut by 0 bases, the J end by 5 bases, with 14 bases between. In germline, CDR1 is SGHNT, CDR2 YYREEE (reference sequence). CDR3 protein: CASSLAARARTEAFF. In nucleotides, the CDR3 is TGTGCCAGCAGCTTGGCCGCCAGGGCGAGAACTGAAGCTTTCTTT.

The chain joins TRBV15 to TRBJ2-7; D gene uncertain. V was pared by 1 base and J by 6 bases, with 16 bases between. Germline CDR1 and CDR2: LNHNV and YYDKDF (reference sequence). The CDR3 totals 15 residues. The CDR3 bases are TGTGCCACCAGCAGAGTCTCCGGGTTTAGGTCCGAGCAGTACTTC. Residues: CATSRVSGFRSEQYF.

The chain recombines TRBV7-2 with TRBJ1-2; 7 bases fit TRBD1. Per germline, CDR1 SGHTA and CDR2 FQGNSA. Germline trimming cut 1 base from V and 2 bases from J; bases unmatched to any gene: 4. This CDR3 is 15 amino acids long. The CDR3 DNA is TGTGCCAGCAGCTTAGAGACAGGGAAAAACTATGGCTACACCTTC. Its translation is CASSLETGKNYGYTF.

V usage is TRBV18 and J usage is TRBJ1-1, with 9 bases that match TRBD1. This CDR3 contains 14 residues. V lost 8 bases and J lost 4; bases outside the gene matches: 8. Per the germline V gene, CDR1 is KGHSH and CDR2 is LQKENI. The CDR3 protein is CASAAETGGTEAFF. The DNA of the CDR3 is TGTGCCAGCGCGGCCGAGACAGGGGGCACTGAAGCTTTCTTT.

V usage is TRBV6-1 and J usage is TRBJ2-1; 9 positions match TRBD2. V shed 6 bases and J 6 bases; nucleotides not matched to a gene: 9. CDR3 size: 15 residues. Germline assignment: CDR1 MNHNS and CDR2 SASEGT. CDR3 in DNA: TGTGCCAGCAGCCCGACCGGGACTAGCCGCAATGAGCAGTTCTTC. It yields the protein CASSPTGTSRNEQFF.

The chain uses TRBV7-3 and TRBJ2-2; 8 nucleotides agree with TRBD2. CDR3 size: 14 residues. Trimming removed 6 bases from V and 6 bases from J; junction bases left unmatched: 6. The germline V gene has CDR1 SGHTA and CDR2 FQGTGA. CDR3 coding DNA: TGTGCCAGCAGGGCCAGCGGGAGCTCCGGGGAGCTGTTTTTT. This translates into CASRASGSSGELFF.